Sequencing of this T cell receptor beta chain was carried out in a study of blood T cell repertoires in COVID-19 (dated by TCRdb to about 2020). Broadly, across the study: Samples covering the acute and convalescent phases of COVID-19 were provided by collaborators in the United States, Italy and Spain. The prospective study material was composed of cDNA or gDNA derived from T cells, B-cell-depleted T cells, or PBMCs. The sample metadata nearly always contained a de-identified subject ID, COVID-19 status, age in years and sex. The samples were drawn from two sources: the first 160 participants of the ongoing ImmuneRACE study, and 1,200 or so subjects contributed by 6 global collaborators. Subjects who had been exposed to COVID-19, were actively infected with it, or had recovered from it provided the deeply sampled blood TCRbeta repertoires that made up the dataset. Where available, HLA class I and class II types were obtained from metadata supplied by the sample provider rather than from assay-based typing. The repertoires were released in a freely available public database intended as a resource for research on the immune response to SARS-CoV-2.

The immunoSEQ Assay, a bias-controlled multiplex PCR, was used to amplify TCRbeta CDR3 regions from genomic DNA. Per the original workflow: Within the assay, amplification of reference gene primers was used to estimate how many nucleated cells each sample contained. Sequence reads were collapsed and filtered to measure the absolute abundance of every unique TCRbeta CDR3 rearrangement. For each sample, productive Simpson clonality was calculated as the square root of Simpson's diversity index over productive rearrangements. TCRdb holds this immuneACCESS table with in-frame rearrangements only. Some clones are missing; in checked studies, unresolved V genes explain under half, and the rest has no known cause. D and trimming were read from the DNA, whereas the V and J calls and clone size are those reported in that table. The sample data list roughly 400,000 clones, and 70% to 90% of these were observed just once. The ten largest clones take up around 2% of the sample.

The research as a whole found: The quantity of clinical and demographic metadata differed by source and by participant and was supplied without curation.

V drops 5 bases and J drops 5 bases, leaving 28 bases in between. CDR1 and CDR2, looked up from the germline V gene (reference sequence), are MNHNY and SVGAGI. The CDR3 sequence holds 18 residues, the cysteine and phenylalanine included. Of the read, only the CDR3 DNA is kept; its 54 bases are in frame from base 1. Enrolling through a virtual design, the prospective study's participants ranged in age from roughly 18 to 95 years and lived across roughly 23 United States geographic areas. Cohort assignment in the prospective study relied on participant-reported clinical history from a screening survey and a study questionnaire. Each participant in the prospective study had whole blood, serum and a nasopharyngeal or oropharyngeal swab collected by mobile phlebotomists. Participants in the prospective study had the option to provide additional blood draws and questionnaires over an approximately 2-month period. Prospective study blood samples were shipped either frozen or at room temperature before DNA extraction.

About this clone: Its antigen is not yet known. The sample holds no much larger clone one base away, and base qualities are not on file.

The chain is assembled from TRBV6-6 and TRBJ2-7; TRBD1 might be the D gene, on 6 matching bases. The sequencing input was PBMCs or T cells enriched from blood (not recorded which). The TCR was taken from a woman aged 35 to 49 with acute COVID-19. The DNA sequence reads TGTGCCAGCAGTCTTAGGGAATTCAAGGACAGTTTGGGTAACGAGCAGTACTTC. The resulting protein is CASSLREFKDSLGNEQYF.